This TCR beta chain stems from a study of Tregs in tolerant kidney transplant recipients. Recipients received nonmyeloablative bone marrow transplants from related graft donors, with transient mixed chimerism. Some clones are missing from TCRdb's copy, which holds only in-frame ones; the method was immunoSEQ multiplex PCR. The sample holds 50,000 to 65,000 clones, more than 70% seen once. The table lists this clone with a count of one. The germline gives CDR1 MNHNS, CDR2 SASEGT. The CDR3 totals 15 residues. Trimming took off 10 bases at V and 0 bases at J, with 13 bases between the two ends. The specimen comprised CD4+ T cells from blood (PBMCs), sampled 6 months after the transplant. The sequence came from a human patient who received a combined kidney and bone marrow transplant. Some T cells could come from the graft donor. V usage is TRBV6-1 and J usage is TRBJ2-6; D possibly corresponds to TRBD1 (6 bases). The CDR3 nucleotides read TGTGCCACCGGGACATCATACTCTGGGGCCAACGTCCTGACTTTC. Its translation: CATGTSYSGANVLTF.